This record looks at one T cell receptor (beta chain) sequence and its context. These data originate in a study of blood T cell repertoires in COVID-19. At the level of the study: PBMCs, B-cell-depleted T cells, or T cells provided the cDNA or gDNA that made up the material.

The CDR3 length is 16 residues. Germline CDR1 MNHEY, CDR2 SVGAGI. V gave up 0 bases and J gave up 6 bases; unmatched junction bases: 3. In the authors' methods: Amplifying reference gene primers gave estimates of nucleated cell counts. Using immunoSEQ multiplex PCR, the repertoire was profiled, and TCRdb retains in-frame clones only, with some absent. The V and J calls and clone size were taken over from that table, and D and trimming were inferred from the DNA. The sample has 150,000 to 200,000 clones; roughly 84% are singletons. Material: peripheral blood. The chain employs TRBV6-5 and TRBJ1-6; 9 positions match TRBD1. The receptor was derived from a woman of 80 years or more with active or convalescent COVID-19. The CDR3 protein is CASSYSSGQGNSPLHF. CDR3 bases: TGTGCCAGCAGTTACTCCTCGGGACAGGGTAATTCACCCCTCCACTTT.